This TCR beta chain was captured in a study of T cell clones after liver transplantation (dated by TCRdb to the late 2010s). With respect to the entire study: Samples were obtained from ITN030ST, a randomized trial in which withdrawal of immunosuppression was attempted within 2 years of liver transplantation. After a pre-transplant mixed lymphocyte reaction, TCRbeta sequencing was used to pinpoint donor-reactive T cell clones, which were subsequently tracked in post-transplant blood. Third party-reactive TCRbeta sequences were also identified from pre-transplant MLRs to serve as an antigen-independent comparator for donor-reactive sequences. Three of the eight recipients were HCV-positive; the others were transplanted for non-autoimmune, non-viral indications. The subjects received no induction therapy and were kept on standard immunosuppression until randomization at 12-24 months post-transplant. Tolerance meant complete immunosuppression withdrawal for at least one year without liver enzymes rising beyond twice the upper limit of normal. Blood samples were taken pre-transplant, pre-randomization before withdrawal, and post-randomization after full withdrawal or failed withdrawal. Of the 8 liver transplant recipients making up the studied cohort, 3 were classified as tolerant and 5 as non-tolerant. Study-level results and caveats: When repertoire turnover was taken into account, detection of donor-reactive sequences was significantly reduced in 7 of 8 subjects for CD4 and in 8 of 8 subjects for CD8. In a couple of subjects, low numbers of available donor cells limited the measurable donor-reactive repertoire. Circulating donor-reactive CD4 TCRbeta sequences fell significantly post-transplant in most of the 8 subjects, irrespective of tolerance or HCV status. The decline in donor-reactive sequences exceeded the decline in third party-reactive sequences, suggesting partial antigen-specific deletion that was unrelated to withdrawal success. The conclusions were considered preliminary, being limited by small, heterogeneous patient numbers and non-standardized post-transplant time points. Because allograft tissue specimens were not available, migration of donor-reactive T cells into the graft, rather than deletion, may have occurred.

Comment on this clone: The clone's antigen remains unknown. The record has no base qualities; no much larger clone is one base away.

Unstimulated PBMCs, after thawing, were stained for CD3, CD4 and CD8 and then FACS-sorted into CD3+CD4+ and CD3+CD8+ populations. Each of the 8 studied subjects was randomized to immunosuppression withdrawal. The Qiagen DNeasy Blood and Tissue Kit was used for genomic DNA isolation. High-throughput TCRbeta CDR3 sequencing of frozen genomic DNA was performed by immunoSEQ, with PCR amplification, mapping, bias correction and internal controls included. Turning to the authors' computational methods: Only productive rearrangements were retained, with each unique TCRbeta sequence defined by its CDR3 nucleotide sequence together with its V and J gene. For classification of a sequence as donor-reactive, at least 5-fold expansion in CFSE-low cells relative to unstimulated pre-transplant cells and a frequency of at least 0.01% were required. Per-subject minimum frequency thresholds, based on the lowest-template unstimulated sample, ensured at least 90% detection power. Repertoire turnover was measured by Jensen-Shannon divergence between the top 1000 TCRbeta sequences post- and pre-transplant. Changes in detection of donor-reactive sequences were tested with two-sided Fisher's exact tests. What TCRdb holds here is the immuneACCESS table cut down to in-frame rearrangements. Part of the clones is not present; checked against another copy, under half of the missing clones reflect an unresolved V gene, and the others are unexplained. V, J and clone size are taken as reported in that table, and D and trimming were inferred from the DNA itself. This sample holds fewer than 85,000 clones; 80% were observed only once. Together, the top ten hold approximately 0.8% of the sample.

The CDR3 runs 13 amino acids, cysteine and phenylalanine included. The sequence is cut down to CDR3 DNA, 39 bases in frame from base 1. CDR1 and CDR2 were assigned from the germline V gene as MDHEN and SYDVKM. V lost 11 bases and J lost 2 bases; the stretch between them is 14 bases long. The sequence derives from a human patient who received a liver transplant. After a transplant, the donor of the graft may account for some T cells. The source was CD4+ T cells from blood, collected 12 months after liver transplant. The chain is encoded by TRBV28 joined to TRBJ2-3, with TRBD2 perhaps the D gene, on 6 matching bases. DNA sequence: TGTGCCGGACGGGACTTGAACACAGATACGCAGTATTTT. It codes for CAGRDLNTDTQYF.